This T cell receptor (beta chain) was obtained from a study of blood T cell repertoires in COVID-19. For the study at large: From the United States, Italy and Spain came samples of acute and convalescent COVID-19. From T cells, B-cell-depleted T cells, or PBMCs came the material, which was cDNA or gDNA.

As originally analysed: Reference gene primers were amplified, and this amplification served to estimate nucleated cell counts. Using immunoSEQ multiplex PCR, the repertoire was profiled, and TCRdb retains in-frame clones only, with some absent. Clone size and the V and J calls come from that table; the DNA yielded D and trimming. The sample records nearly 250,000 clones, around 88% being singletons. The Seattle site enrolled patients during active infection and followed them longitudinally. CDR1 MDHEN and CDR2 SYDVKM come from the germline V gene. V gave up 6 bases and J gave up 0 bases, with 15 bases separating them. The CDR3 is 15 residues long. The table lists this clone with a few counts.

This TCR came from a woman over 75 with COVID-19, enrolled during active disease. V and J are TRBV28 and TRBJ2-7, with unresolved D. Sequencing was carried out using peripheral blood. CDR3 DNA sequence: TGTGCCAGCAGGTACTATATCGGGTCCTCCTACGAGCAGTACTTC. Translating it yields CASRYYIGSSYEQYF. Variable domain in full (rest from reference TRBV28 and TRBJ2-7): DVKVTQSSRYLVKRTGEKVFLECVQDMDHENMFWYRQDPGLGLRLIYFSYDVKMKEKGDIPEGYSVSREKKERFSLILESASTNQTSMYLCASRYYIGSSYEQYFGPGTRLTVT.